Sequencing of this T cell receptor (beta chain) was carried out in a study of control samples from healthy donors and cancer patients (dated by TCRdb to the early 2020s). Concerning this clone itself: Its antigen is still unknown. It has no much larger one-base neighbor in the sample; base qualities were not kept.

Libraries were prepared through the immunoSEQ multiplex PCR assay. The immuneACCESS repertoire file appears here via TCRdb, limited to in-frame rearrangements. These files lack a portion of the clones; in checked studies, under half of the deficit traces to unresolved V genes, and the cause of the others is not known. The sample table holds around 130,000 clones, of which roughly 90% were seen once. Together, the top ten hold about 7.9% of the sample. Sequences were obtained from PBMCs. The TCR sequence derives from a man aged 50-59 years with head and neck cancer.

The CDR3 protein is CASTLGFTDTQYF. The base sequence is TGTGCCAGCACCTTGGGGTTTACAGATACGCAGTATTTT. The sequence is built from TRBV7-2 and TRBJ2-3, with no confidently assigned D gene. The germline V gene encodes CDR1 SGHTA and CDR2 FQGNSA. V lost 7 bases and J lost 3 bases; the stretch between them is 11 bases long. Spanning cysteine to phenylalanine, the CDR3 consists of 13 amino acids. Solely the CDR3 DNA is kept, with 39 bases framed from the first base. With the portions outside the CDR3 filled from the reference TRBV7-2 and TRBJ2-3 genes, the complete variable region becomes GAGVSQSPSNKVTEKGKDVELRCDPISGHTALYWYRQSLGQGLEFLIYFQGNSAPDKSGLPSDRFSAERTGGSVSTLTIQRTQQEDSAVYLCASTLGFTDTQYFGPGTRLTVL.